The present T cell receptor beta chain was sequenced within a study of cytomegalovirus exposure and HLA in healthy donors. Repertoires were generated with immunoSEQ multiplex PCR, while TCRdb's copy carries only in-frame clones and drops some. Of 120,000 to 150,000 clones listed, less than 90% are singletons. This TCR came from a man younger than 30 in good health and CMV-seronegative. The sequenced sample was PBMCs.

CDR3 sequence reads: CASSLSAGAYNEQFF. The CDR3, as DNA: TGTGCCAGCAGTTTATCGGCGGGAGCCTACAATGAGCAGTTCTTC. The V call is TRBV27, the J call TRBJ2-1, with 7 bases identical to TRBD2. Germline CDR1 and CDR2: MNHEY and SMNVEV (reference sequence). This CDR3 is 15 amino acids long. V shed 0 bases, J shed 2 bases, and the junction held 1 base outside the gene matches.